Each of the 3 T cell receptor beta chains below was sequenced from the same sample in a study of blood T cell repertoires in COVID-19. Sequencing was performed with immunoSEQ multiplex PCR; in TCRdb, only in-frame clones are kept and a portion is missing. The sample yields some 160,000 clones, more than 75% seen once. The specimen sequenced was peripheral blood. Receptors originate from a man aged 18 to 29 with acute or convalescent COVID-19.

Only one count was recorded for this clone. The rearrangement uses TRBV11-2 and TRBJ1-1, with a tentative D call TRBD1 (6 bases). The CDR3 covers 16 residues. Trimming took 5 bases from V and 0 from J, leaving 16 bases between them. The germline V gene has CDR1 SGHAT and CDR2 FQNNGV. CDR3 bases: TGTGCCAGCAGCATGGCTGACAGGCCCATGAACACTGAAGCTTTCTTT. Amino acid sequence: CASSMADRPMNTEAFF.

V and J are TRBV23-1 and TRBJ2-1, with 10 positions matching TRBD1. TRBV23-1 is an open reading frame whose function is uncertain. V shed 8 bases, J shed 5 bases, and the junction held 9 bases outside the gene matches. The CDR3 extends over 15 amino acids. This chain's CDR3 is CASGNRDRGHNEQFF. In DNA, the CDR3 is TGCGCCAGCGGGAACCGGGACAGGGGCCACAATGAGCAGTTCTTC.

CDR3 sequence (DNA): TGTGCCATTCTGGACAGGGGATACACAGATACGCAGTATTTT. This sequence encodes CAILDRGYTDTQYF. The chain uses TRBV6-5 and TRBJ2-3, with 9 bases matching TRBD1. The trim removed 10 bases at V and 2 bases at J, leaving 7 bases unmatched. CDR1 is MNHEY, CDR2 SVGAGI, per germline. The CDR3 loop spans 14 amino acids.